This T cell receptor (beta chain) was recorded in a study of T cells in Graves' hyperthyroidism and ophthalmopathy. The CDR3 is 17 residues long. V lost 5 bases, J lost 3 bases, and 8 bases stayed unmatched. Germline CDR1 is SGHAT and CDR2 is FQNNGV. This clonotype has at least ten counts. What it binds is unknown. Study conclusions and caveats: Peripheral blood also featured most of the thyroid clonotypes expanded above 0.001.

Amplification of TCR beta CDR3 regions used RNA as the template. HTBI primers were employed in a first-round RT-PCR of the TCR CDR3. TCRdb re-analysed the multiplex PCR reads in MiXCR, keeping a single row per CDR3 protein. In the table there are about 360,000 distinct CDR3 sequences, about a sixth of which are singletons. The sequence derives from a woman younger than 35 with Graves' hyperthyroidism that later progressed to Graves' ophthalmopathy. The sequenced material came from blood. The chain recombines TRBV11-2 with TRBJ2-2; 11 bases map to TRBD1. Written as DNA, the CDR3 is TGTGCCAGCAGCGCAGAAGGGACAGGGGGGGACACCGGGGAGCTGTTTTTT. Amino acids: CASSAEGTGGDTGELFF.